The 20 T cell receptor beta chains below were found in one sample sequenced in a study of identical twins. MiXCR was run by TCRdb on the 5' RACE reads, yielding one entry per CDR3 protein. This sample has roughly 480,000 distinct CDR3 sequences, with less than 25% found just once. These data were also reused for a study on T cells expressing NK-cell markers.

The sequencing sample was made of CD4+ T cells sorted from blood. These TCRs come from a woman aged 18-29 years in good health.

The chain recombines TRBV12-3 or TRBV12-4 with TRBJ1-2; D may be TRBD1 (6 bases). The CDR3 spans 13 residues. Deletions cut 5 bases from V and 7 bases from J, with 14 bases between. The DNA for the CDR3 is TGTGCCAGCAGTCTGGGCGGGGGGGCTGGCTACACCTTC. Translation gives CASSLGGGAGYTF.

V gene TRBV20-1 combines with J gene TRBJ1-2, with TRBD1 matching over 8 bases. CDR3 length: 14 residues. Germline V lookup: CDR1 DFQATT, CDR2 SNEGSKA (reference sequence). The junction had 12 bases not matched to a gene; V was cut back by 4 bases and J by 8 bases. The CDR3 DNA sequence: TGCAGTGCTAAAAACCAACCCGGACAGGGAGGCTACACCTTC. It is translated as CSAKNQPGQGGYTF.

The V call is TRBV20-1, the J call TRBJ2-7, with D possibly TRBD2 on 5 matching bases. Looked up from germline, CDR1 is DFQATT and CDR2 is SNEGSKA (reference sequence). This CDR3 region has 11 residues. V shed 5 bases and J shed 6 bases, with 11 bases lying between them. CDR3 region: CSAALEGEQYF. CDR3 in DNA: TGCAGTGCTGCCCTCGAGGGCGAGCAGTACTTC.

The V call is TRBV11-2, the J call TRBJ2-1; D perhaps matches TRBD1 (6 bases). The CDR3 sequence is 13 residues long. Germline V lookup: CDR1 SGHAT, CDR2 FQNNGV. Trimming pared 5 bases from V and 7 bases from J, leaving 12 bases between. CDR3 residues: CASSLNRVNEQFF. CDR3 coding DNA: TGTGCCAGCAGCCTCAACAGGGTGAATGAGCAGTTCTTC.

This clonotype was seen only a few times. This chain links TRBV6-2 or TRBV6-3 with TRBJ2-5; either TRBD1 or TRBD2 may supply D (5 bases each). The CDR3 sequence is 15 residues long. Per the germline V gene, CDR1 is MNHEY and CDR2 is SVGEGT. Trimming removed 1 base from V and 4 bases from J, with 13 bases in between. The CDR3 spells CASSYFGTSGETQYF. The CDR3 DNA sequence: TGTGCCAGCAGTTACTTTGGGACCTCGGGAGAGACCCAGTACTTC.

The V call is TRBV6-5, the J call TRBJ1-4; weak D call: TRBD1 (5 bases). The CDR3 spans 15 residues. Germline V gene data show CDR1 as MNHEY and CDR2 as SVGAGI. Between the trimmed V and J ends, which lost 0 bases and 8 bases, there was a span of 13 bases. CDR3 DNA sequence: TGTGCCAGCAGTTACTCTGGTGACCGGGGGGAAAAACTGTTTTTT. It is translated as CASSYSGDRGEKLFF.

The CDR3 bases are TGTGCCATCAGTGAGGAAGTGCGAGAGACCCAGTACTTC. As protein: CAISEEVRETQYF. The chain uses TRBV10-3 and TRBJ2-5, with no clear D. Germline V gives CDR1 ENHRY, CDR2 SYGVKD. The CDR3 spans 13 residues. The V gene lost 2 bases and the J gene lost 4 bases, with 8 bases spanning the gap.

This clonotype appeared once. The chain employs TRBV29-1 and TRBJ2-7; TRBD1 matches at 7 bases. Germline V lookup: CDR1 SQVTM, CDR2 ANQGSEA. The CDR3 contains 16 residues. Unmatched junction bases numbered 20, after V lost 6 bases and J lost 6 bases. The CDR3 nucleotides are TGCAGCGTCAAGCTAAGGGACAGAGAGACCCGTGGCGAGCAGTACTTC. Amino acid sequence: CSVKLRDRETRGEQYF.

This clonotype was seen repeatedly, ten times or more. CDR3 region: CASGILSSPDTQYF. The CDR3 coding sequence is TGTGCCAGCGGGATTCTATCTTCGCCCGATACGCAGTATTTT. V usage is TRBV6-1 and J usage is TRBJ2-3; D unresolved. V lost 8 bases to trimming and J lost 6 bases, with 18 bases between them. This CDR3 spans 14 amino acids. The germline V gene has CDR1 MNHNS and CDR2 SASEGT.

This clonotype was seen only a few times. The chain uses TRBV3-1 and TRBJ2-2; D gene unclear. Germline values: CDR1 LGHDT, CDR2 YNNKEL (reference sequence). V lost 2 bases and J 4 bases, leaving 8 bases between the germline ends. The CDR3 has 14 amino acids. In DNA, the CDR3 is TGTGCCAGCAGCCAATTACGGGCCACCGGGGAGCTGTTTTTT. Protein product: CASSQLRATGELFF.

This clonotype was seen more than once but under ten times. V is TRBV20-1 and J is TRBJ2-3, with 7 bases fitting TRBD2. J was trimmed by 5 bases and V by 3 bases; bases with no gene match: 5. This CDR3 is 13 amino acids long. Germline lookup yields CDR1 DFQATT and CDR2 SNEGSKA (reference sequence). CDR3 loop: CSASAPGGDTQYF. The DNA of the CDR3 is TGCAGTGCTAGCGCCCCGGGGGGAGATACGCAGTATTTT.

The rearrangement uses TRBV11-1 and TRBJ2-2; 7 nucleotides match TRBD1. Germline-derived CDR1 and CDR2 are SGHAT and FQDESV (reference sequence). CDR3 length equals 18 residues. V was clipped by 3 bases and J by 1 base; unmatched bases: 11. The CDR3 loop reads CASSFRAGGTLNTGELFF. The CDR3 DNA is TGTGCCAGCAGCTTTCGGGCAGGGGGTACTCTGAACACCGGGGAGCTGTTTTTT.

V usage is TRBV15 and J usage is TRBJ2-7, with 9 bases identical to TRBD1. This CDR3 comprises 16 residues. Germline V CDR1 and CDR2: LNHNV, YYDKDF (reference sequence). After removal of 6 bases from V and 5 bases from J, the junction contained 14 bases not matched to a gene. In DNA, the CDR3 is TGTGCCACCAGGAAAGATCCGGGACAGGGACTTAACGAGCAGTACTTC. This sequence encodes CATRKDPGQGLNEQYF. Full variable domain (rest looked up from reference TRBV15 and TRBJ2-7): DAMVIQNPRYQVTQFGKPVTLSCSQTLNHNVMYWYQQKSSQAPKLLFHYYDKDFNNEADTPDNFQSRRPNTSFCFLDIRSPGLGDTAMYLCATRKDPGQGLNEQYFGPGTRLTVT.

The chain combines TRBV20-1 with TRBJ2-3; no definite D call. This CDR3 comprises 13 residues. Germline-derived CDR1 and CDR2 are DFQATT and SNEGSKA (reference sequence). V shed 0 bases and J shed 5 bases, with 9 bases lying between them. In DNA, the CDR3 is TGCAGTGCTAGAGAAGGAGTCGGAGATACGCAGTATTTT. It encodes CSAREGVGDTQYF.

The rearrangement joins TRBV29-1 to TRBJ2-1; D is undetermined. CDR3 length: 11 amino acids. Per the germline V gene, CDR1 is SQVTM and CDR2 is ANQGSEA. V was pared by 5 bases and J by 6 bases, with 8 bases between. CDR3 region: CSVSPFNEQFF. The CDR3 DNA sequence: TGCAGCGTTTCCCCATTCAATGAGCAGTTCTTC.

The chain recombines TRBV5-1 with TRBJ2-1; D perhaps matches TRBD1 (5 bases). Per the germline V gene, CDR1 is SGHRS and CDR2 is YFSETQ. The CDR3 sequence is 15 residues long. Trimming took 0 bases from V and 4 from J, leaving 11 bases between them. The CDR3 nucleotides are TGCGCCAGCAGCTTGGGGGCGGCAGGGTACAATGAGCAGTTCTTC. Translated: CASSLGAAGYNEQFF.

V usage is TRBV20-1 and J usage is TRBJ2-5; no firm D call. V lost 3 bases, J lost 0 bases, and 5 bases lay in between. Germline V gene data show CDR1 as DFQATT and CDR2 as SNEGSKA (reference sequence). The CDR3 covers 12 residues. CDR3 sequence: CSASDNQETQYF. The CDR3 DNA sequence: TGCAGTGCTAGCGATAACCAAGAGACCCAGTACTTC.

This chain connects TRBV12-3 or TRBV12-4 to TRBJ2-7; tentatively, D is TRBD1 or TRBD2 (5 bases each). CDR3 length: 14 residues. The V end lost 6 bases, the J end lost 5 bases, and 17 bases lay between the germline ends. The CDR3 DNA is TGTGCCAGCAGCTCCCGGGACCCGGCAAACGAGCAGTACTTC. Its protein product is CASSSRDPANEQYF.

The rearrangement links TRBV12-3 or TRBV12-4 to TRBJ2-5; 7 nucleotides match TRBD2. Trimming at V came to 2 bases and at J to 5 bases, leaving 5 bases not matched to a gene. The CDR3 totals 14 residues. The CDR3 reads CASSLSGGSETQYF. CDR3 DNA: TGTGCCAGCAGTTTATCGGGCGGGAGTGAGACCCAGTACTTC.

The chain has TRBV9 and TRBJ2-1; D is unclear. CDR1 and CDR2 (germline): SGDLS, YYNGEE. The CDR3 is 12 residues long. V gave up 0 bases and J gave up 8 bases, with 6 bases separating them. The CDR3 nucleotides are TGTGCCAGCAGCGTAGCGGGCCATGAGCAGTTCTTC. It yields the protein CASSVAGHEQFF.